This passage covers 10 T cell receptor beta chains from one sample sequenced in a study of T-cell reconstitution after alpha-beta-depleted transplantation in children. During its preparation, the TCRbeta library received unique molecular identifiers. TCRdb independently ran MiXCR on the PCR reads; one entry per CDR3 protein. The table shows about 210,000 distinct CDR3 sequences, with over 15% occurring only once. Here the sequenced sample was PBMCs, mostly from graft donor cells, taken 360 days after TCRalphabeta/CD19-depleted stem cell transplant. The receptor source for this set is a male patient between 2 and 15 years old who had a stem cell transplant for acute lymphoblastic leukemia, so the T cells may come from the graft donor.

This clonotype was counted between two and nine times. The chain couples TRBV5-1 to TRBJ2-1; 10 nucleotides line up with TRBD2. V gave up 7 bases and J gave up 2 bases; unmatched junction bases: 15. Looked up from germline, CDR1 is SGHRS and CDR2 is YFSETQ. The CDR3 totals 18 residues. The CDR3 DNA reads as TGCGCCAGCCGGGAGAGTTCAGCGGGAGGGCCTCCCTACAATGAGCAGTTCTTC. Translated, it gives CASRESSAGGPPYNEQFF.

This clonotype was counted a few times. The chain links TRBV5-1 to TRBJ2-2; D remains ambiguous. V lost 1 base and J 0 bases, leaving 4 bases between the germline ends. The CDR3 consists of 14 residues. Germline CDR1 SGHRS, CDR2 YFSETQ. DNA for the CDR3: TGCGCCAGCAGCTTGAAGTCGAACACCGGGGAGCTGTTTTTT. Encoded protein: CASSLKSNTGELFF.

This clonotype turned up a few times. This chain uses TRBV5-1 with TRBJ1-4; no firm D call. The CDR3 consists of 15 residues. The V end lost 0 bases, the J end lost 0 bases, and 6 bases lay between the germline ends. The germline CDR1 and CDR2 sequences are SGHRS and YFSETQ. The DNA for the CDR3 is TGCGCCAGCAGCTTGGTCAAAGCAACTAATGAAAAACTGTTTTTT. This codes for CASSLVKATNEKLFF. Combining the CDR3 with reference TRBV5-1 and TRBJ1-4 gives the whole variable domain KAGVTQTPRYLIKTRGQQVTLSCSPISGHRSVSWYQQTPGQGLQFLFEYFSETQRNKGNFPGRFSGRQFSNSRSEMNVSTLELGDSALYLCASSLVKATNEKLFFGSGTQLSVL.

There are a few counts of this clonotype. The CDR3 DNA follows: TGTGCCAGCAGCTTGATTAGCGGGAGTAGCTACGAGCAGTACTTC. This codes for CASSLISGSSYEQYF. This sequence joins TRBV7-9 and TRBJ2-7; 9 bases line up with TRBD2. Germline V gene data show CDR1 as SEHNR and CDR2 as FQNEAQ (reference sequence). The CDR3 covers 15 residues. V shed 3 bases, J shed 3 bases, and the junction held 6 bases outside the gene matches.

This clonotype turned up a few times. The chain has TRBV15 and TRBJ2-2; no clear D. This CDR3 contains 15 residues. V was pared by 0 bases and J by 7 bases, with 12 bases between. The germline V gene encodes CDR1 LNHNV and CDR2 YYDKDF (reference sequence). The CDR3 region is CATSRDWLSVGELFF. CDR3 nucleotides: TGTGCCACCAGCAGAGATTGGTTAAGTGTCGGGGAGCTGTTTTTT. The whole variable domain, remainder taken from reference TRBV15 and TRBJ2-2, is DAMVIQNPRYQVTQFGKPVTLSCSQTLNHNVMYWYQQKSSQAPKLLFHYYDKDFNNEADTPDNFQSRRPNTSFCFLDIRSPGLGDTAMYLCATSRDWLSVGELFFGEGSRLTVL.

The table lists this clonotype with a few counts. The chain carries TRBV4-2 and TRBJ1-5; tentatively, D is TRBD1 (5 bases). This CDR3 spans 15 amino acids. V was pared by 1 base and J by 5 bases, with 12 bases between. Germline V CDR1 and CDR2: LGHNA, YNFKEQ. The CDR3 DNA reads TGTGCCAGCAGCCAAGTGGAGGGGTCGGATCAGCCCCAGCATTTT. Encoded protein: CASSQVEGSDQPQHF.

This chain links TRBV5-1 with TRBJ2-2; D call uncertain. The CDR3 contains 17 residues. Germline-derived CDR1 and CDR2 are SGHRS and YFSETQ. The V end was cut by 3 bases, the J end by 0 bases, with 15 bases between. The CDR3 loop reads CASSSLARSTNTGELFF. Here the CDR3 DNA reads TGCGCCAGCAGCTCCCTCGCCAGGTCCACGAACACCGGGGAGCTGTTTTTT.

This clonotype was picked up a small number of times. The chain recombines TRBV11-2 with TRBJ2-7; 9 bases fit TRBD1. Germline V gene sequence: CDR1 SGHAT, CDR2 FQNNGV. This CDR3 comprises 14 residues. The junction had 7 bases not matched to a gene; V was cut back by 4 bases and J by 6 bases. The CDR3 here is CASSSGTGRGEQYF. DNA for the CDR3: TGTGCCAGCAGCTCCGGGACAGGGAGGGGCGAGCAGTACTTC.

The chain is built from TRBV7-9 and TRBJ2-1; 12 nucleotides line up with TRBD1. Germline V lookup: CDR1 SEHNR, CDR2 FQNEAQ (reference sequence). The CDR3 covers 16 residues. V dropped 5 bases and J dropped 3; count of bases not matched to a gene: 5. This chain's CDR3 is CASSPRDRGLYNEQFF. CDR3 DNA: TGTGCCAGCAGCCCGAGGGACAGGGGGCTCTACAATGAGCAGTTCTTC.

This clonotype was detected many times. The chain joins TRBV9 to TRBJ2-7; the D call may be TRBD1 or TRBD2 (6 bases each). Trimming removed 0 bases from V and 5 bases from J, with 15 bases in between. Germline V gene lookup returns CDR1 SGDLS and CDR2 YYNGEE. This CDR3 is built from 15 residues. CDR3: CASSVGNGGGDEQYF. Here the CDR3 DNA reads TGTGCCAGCAGCGTAGGGAACGGGGGCGGGGACGAGCAGTACTTC.